This record looks at one T cell receptor beta chain sequence and its context. This entry is derived from a study of T cell responses to AZD1222 COVID-19 vaccine. TCRdb's table, derived via immunoSEQ multiplex PCR, lists solely in-frame clones and lacks some. The repertoire has roughly 150,000 clones, around 85% of them found once; the top ten carry roughly 1.1%. This CDR3 is 11 amino acids long. Germline values: CDR1 SGHVS, CDR2 FQNEAQ. Trimming removed 3 bases at V and 8 bases at J, with 7 bases between. The chain links TRBV7-8 to TRBJ1-1; D unresolved. Specimen: peripheral blood, collected 28 days after the second AZD1222 dose. The TCR sequence derives from an adult who received the AZD1222 COVID-19 vaccine. The CDR3: CASSLGNEAFF. In DNA form, the CDR3 reads TGTGCCAGCAGCTTGGGAAACGAAGCTTTCTTT.